This TCR beta chain was found in a study of cytomegalovirus exposure and HLA in healthy donors. Germline loops: CDR1 SNHLY, CDR2 FYNNEI. The CDR3 has 14 residues. With V trimmed by 7 bases and J by 3 bases, 7 bases remained unmatched. PCR involved 60 Vbeta and 13 Jbeta primers. Sequencing used immunoSEQ multiplex PCR; TCRdb keeps in-frame clones, though not all of them. The profile shows about 190,000 clones, under 85% of them singletons. The receptor was isolated from a woman aged 18-29 years in good health and CMV-seronegative. This chain uses TRBV2 with TRBJ2-5; 8 nucleotides match TRBD1. The sequencing sample was made of PBMCs. Written as DNA, the CDR3 is TGTGCCAGCACGCCGGGACAGGCTGAAGAGACCCAGTACTTC. This translates into CASTPGQAEETQYF.